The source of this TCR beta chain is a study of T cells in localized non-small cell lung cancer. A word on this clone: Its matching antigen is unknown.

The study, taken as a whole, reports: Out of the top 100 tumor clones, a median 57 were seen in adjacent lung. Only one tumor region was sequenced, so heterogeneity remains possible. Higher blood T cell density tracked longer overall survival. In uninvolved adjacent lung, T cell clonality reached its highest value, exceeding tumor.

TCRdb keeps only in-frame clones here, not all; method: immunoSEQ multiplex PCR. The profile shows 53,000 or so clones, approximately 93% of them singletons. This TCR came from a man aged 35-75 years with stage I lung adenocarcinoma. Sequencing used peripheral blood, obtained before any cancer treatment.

In nucleotides, the CDR3 is TGTGCCAGCAGCGCCGGGAGTACTACTAGCTACGAGCAGTACTTC. Translated, it gives CASSAGSTTSYEQYF. J is TRBJ2-7 and V is TRBV7-9, with a tentative D call TRBD2 (6 bases). Between the trimmed V and J ends, which lost 5 bases and 3 bases, there was a span of 17 bases. Per germline, CDR1 SEHNR and CDR2 FQNEAQ (reference sequence). The CDR3 runs 15 residues.